Here is one TCR beta chain with its context. As handled by the study authors: Reference gene primers were amplified, and this amplification served to estimate nucleated cell counts. The table came from immunoSEQ multiplex PCR; TCRdb's copy has only in-frame clones and leaves some out. The D gene and trimming were derived from the DNA, and the V and J assignments and clone size from that table. Here the sample spans about 150,000 clones, 88% being singletons. The sample originates from a study of blood T cell repertoires in COVID-19. Study-wide context: There were acute and convalescent COVID-19 samples, and they came from the United States, Italy and Spain. T cells, B-cell-depleted T cells, or PBMCs supplied cDNA or gDNA.

V dropped 3 bases and J dropped 2 bases, with 14 bases sitting between them. The CDR3 is made up of 16 amino acids. Looked up from germline, CDR1 is MNHEY and CDR2 is SVGEGT. The sequenced material came from peripheral blood. The sequence was collected from a man aged 45-65 years who had recovered from COVID-19. This chain uses TRBV6-2 or TRBV6-3 with TRBJ2-1, with D possibly being TRBD2 (6 bases). The CDR3 here is CASSYEAGLPYNEQFF. The CDR3 region has the DNA TGTGCCAGCAGTTATGAGGCGGGGCTTCCCTACAATGAGCAGTTCTTC.